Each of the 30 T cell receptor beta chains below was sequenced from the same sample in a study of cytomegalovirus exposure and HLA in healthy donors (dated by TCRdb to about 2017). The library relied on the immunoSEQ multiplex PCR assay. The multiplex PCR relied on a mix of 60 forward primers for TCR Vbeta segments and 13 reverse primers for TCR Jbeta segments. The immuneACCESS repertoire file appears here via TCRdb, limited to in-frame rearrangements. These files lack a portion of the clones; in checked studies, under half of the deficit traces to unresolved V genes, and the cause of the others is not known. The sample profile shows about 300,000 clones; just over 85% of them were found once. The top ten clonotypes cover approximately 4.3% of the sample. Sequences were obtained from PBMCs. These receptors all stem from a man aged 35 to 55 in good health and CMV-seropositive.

The CDR3 reads CSPRGAGGPGGELFF. The CDR3 DNA reads as TGCAGCCCCCGGGGGGCGGGAGGGCCGGGCGGGGAGCTGTTTTTT. V gene TRBV29-1 combines with J gene TRBJ2-2; 9 bases are shared with TRBD2. V shed 8 bases and J 7 bases; nucleotides not matched to a gene: 14. The CDR3 loop spans 15 amino acids. Per the germline V gene, CDR1 is SQVTM and CDR2 is ANQGSEA.

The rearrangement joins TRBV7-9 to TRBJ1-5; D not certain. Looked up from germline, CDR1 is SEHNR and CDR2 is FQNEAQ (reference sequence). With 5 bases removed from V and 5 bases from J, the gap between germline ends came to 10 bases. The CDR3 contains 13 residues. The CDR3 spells CASSPTSDQPQHF. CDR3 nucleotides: TGTGCCAGCAGCCCCACATCCGATCAGCCCCAGCATTTT.

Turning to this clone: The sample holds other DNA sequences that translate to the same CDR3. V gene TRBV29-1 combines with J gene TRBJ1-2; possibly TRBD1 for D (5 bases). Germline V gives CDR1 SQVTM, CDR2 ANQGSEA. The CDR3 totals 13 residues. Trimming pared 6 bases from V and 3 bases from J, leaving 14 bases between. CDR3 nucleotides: TGCAGCGTCGATCCCCAGGGTTACTATGGCTACACCTTC. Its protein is CSVDPQGYYGYTF.

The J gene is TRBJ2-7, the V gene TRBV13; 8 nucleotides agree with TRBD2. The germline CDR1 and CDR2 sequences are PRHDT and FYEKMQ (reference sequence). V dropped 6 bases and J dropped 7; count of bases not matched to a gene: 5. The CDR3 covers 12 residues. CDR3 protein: CASRAGGSEQYF. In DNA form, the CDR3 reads TGTGCCAGCAGGGCGGGAGGTAGTGAGCAGTACTTC.

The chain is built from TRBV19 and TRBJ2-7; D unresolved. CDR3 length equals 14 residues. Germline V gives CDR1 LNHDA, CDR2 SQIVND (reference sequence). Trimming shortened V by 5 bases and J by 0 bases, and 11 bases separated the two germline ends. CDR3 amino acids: CASSAAFGSYEQYF. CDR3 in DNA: TGTGCCAGTAGTGCCGCCTTCGGCTCCTACGAGCAGTACTTC.

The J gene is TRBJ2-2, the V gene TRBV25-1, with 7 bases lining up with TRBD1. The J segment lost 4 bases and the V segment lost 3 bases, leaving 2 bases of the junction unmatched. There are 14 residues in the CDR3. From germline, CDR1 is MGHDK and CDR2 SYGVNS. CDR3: CASSDRQGTGELFF. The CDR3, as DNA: TGTGCCAGCAGTGATCGACAGGGCACCGGGGAGCTGTTTTTT.

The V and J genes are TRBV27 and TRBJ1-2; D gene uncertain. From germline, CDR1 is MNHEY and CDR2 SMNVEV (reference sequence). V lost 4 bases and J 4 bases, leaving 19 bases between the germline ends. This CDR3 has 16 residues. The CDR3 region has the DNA TGTGCCAGCAGTTCGGGATTAGGACGGGATTTCTATGGCTACACCTTC. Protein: CASSSGLGRDFYGYTF.

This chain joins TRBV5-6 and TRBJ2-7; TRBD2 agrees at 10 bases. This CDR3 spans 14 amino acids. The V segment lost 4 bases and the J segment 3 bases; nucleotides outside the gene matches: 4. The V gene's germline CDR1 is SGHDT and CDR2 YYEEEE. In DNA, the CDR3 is TGTGCCAGCAGCCACGGGACTAGCGTCTACGAGCAGTACTTC. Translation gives CASSHGTSVYEQYF.

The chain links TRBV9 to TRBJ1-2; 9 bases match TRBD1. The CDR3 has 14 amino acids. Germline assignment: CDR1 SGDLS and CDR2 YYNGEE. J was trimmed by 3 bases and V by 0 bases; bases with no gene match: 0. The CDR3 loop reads CASSVGTGDYGYTF. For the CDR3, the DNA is TGTGCCAGCAGCGTAGGGACAGGGGACTATGGCTACACCTTC.

Written as DNA, the CDR3 is TGTGCCAGCTCCGGGTTACCCGACACTGAAGCTTTCTTT. Translating it yields CASSGLPDTEAFF. This chain links TRBV9 with TRBJ1-1, with D unclear. This CDR3 spans 13 amino acids. CDR1 SGDLS and CDR2 YYNGEE come from the germline V gene. Trimming removed 7 bases from V and 3 bases from J, with 13 bases in between.

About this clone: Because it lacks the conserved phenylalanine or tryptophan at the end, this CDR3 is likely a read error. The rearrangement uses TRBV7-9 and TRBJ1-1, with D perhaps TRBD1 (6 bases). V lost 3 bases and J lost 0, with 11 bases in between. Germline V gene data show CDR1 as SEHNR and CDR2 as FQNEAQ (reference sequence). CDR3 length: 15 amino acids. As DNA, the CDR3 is TGTGCCAGCAGCTTGGCAGGGGACATGAACACTGAAGCTTTCCTT. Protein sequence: CASSLAGDMNTEAFL.

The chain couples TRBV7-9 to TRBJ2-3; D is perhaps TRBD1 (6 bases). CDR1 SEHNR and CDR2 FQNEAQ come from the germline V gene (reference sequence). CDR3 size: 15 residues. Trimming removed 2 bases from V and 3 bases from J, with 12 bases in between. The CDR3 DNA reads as TGTGCCAGCAGCTTAAGGACAGACGAAACAGATACGCAGTATTTT. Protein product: CASSLRTDETDTQYF.

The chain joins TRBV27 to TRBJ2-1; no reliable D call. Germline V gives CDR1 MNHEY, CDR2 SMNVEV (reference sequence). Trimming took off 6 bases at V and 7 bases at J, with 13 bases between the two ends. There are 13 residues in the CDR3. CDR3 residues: CASSSRTRNEQFF. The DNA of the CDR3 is TGTGCCAGCAGCTCTAGAACGAGGAATGAGCAGTTCTTC.

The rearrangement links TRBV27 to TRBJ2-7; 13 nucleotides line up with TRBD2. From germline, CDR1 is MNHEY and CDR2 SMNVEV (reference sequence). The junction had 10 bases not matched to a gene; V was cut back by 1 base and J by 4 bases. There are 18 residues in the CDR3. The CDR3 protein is CASSLFPRTSGSVYEQYF. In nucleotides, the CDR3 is TGTGCCAGCAGTTTATTCCCACGGACTAGCGGGAGCGTATACGAGCAGTACTTC.

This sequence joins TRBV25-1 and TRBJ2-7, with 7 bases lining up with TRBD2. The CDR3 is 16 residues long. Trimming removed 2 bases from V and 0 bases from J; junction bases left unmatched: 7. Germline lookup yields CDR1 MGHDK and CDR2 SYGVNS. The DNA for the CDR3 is TGTGCCAGCAGTGAACCAACTAGCGCTAACTCCTACGAGCAGTACTTC. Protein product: CASSEPTSANSYEQYF.

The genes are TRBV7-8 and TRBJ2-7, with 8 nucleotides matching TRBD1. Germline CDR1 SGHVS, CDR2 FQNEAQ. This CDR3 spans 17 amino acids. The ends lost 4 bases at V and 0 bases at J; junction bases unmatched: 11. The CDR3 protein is CASSYQDRVRSSYEQYF. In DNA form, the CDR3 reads TGTGCCAGCAGCTACCAGGACAGGGTCCGAAGCTCCTACGAGCAGTACTTC.

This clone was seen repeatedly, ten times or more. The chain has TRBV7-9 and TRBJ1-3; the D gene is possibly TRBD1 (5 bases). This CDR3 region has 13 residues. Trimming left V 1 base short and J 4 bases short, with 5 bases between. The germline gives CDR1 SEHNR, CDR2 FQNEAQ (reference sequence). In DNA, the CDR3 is TGTGCCAGCAGCTTAGGACAGGGAAACACCATATATTTT. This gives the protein CASSLGQGNTIYF.

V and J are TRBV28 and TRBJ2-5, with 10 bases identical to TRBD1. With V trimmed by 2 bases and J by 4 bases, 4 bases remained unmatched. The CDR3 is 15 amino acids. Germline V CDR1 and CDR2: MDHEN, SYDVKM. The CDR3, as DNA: TGTGCCAGCAGTTTACCTGGGACAGGGGTAGAGACCCAGTACTTC. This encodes CASSLPGTGVETQYF. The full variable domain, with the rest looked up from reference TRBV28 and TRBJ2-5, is DVKVTQSSRYLVKRTGEKVFLECVQDMDHENMFWYRQDPGLGLRLIYFSYDVKMKEKGDIPEGYSVSREKKERFSLILESASTNQTSMYLCASSLPGTGVETQYFGPGTRLLVL.

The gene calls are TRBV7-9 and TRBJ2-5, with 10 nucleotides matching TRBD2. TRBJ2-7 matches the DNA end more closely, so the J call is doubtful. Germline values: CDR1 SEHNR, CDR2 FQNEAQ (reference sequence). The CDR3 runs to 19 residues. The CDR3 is CASSLAFVVTSGRADEQYF. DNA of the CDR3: TGTGCCAGCAGCTTAGCGTTTGTGGTTACCAGCGGGAGGGCCGACGAGCAGTACTTC.

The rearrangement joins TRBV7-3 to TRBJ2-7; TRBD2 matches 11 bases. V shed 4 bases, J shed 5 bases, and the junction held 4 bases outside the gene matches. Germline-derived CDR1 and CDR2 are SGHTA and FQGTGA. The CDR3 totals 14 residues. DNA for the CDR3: TGTGCCAGCAGCTCGGGGACTAGCGGTCACGAGCAGTACTTC. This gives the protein CASSSGTSGHEQYF.

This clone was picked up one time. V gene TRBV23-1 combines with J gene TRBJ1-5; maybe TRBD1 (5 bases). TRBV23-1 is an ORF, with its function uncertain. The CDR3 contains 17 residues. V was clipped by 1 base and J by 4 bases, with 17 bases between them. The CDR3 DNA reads TGCGCCAGCAGTCAATTTAGACAGCTACCGAGTAATCAGCCCCAGCATTTT. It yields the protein CASSQFRQLPSNQPQHF.

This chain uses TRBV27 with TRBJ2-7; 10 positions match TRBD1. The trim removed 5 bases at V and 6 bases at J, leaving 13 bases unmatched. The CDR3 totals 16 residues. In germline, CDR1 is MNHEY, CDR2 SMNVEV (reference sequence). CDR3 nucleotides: TGTGCCAGCAGTCCTGACGACAGGGGGCGTCGGGTCGAGCAGTACTTC. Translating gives CASSPDDRGRRVEQYF.

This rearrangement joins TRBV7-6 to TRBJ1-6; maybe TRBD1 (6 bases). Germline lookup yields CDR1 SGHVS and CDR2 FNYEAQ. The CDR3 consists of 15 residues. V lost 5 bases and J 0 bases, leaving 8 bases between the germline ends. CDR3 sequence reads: CASSVQGSYNSPLHF. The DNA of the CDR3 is TGTGCCAGCAGCGTACAGGGCTCCTATAATTCACCCCTCCACTTT.

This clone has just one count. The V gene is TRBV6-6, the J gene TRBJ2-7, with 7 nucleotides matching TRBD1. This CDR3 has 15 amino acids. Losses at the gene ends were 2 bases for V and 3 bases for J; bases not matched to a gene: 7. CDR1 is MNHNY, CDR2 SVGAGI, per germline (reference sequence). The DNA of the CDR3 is TGTGCCAGCAGTTACCTGGAAGGGACAGACTACGAGCAGTACTTC. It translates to CASSYLEGTDYEQYF.

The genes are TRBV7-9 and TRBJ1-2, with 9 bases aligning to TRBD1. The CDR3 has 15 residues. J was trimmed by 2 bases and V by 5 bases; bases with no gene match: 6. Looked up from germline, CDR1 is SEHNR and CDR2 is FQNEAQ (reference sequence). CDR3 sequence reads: CASSPWDRANYGYTF. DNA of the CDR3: TGTGCCAGCAGCCCTTGGGACAGGGCCAACTATGGCTACACCTTC.

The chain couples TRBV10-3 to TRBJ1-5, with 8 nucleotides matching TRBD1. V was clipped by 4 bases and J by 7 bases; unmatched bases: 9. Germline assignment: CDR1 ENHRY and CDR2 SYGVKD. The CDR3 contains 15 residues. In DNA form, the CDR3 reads TGTGCCATCAGTGGGGCGGGGACAGGTCAACAGCCCCAGCATTTT. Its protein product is CAISGAGTGQQPQHF.

CDR3 DNA sequence: TGTGCCTGGATTAGGCGGGAGGGCGGAGATACGCAGTATTTT. Its translation is CAWIRREGGDTQYF. The chain couples TRBV30 to TRBJ2-3, with 9 bases lining up with TRBD2. The ends lost 4 bases at V and 5 bases at J; junction bases unmatched: 7. Per germline, CDR1 GTSNPN and CDR2 SVGIG (reference sequence). The CDR3 is 14 amino acids. The entire variable domain, with the rest obtained from reference TRBV30 and TRBJ2-3, is as follows: SQTIHQWPATLVQPVGSPLSLECTVEGTSNPNLYWYRQAAGRGLQLLFYSVGIGQISSEVPQNLSASRPQDRQFILSSKKLLLSDSGFYLCAWIRREGGDTQYFGPGTRLTVL.

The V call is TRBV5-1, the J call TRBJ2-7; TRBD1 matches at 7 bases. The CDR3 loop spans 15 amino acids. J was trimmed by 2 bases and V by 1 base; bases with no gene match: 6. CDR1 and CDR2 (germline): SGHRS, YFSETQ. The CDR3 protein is CASSLNRDRAYEQYF. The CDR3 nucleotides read TGCGCCAGCAGCTTGAATCGGGACAGAGCCTACGAGCAGTACTTC.

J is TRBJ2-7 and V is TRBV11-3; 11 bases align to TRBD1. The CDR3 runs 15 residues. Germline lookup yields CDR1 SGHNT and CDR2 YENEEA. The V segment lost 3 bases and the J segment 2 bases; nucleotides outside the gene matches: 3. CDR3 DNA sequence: TGTGCCAGCAGCTTTGGGACAGGGGGAGCCTACGAGCAGTACTTC. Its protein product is CASSFGTGGAYEQYF.

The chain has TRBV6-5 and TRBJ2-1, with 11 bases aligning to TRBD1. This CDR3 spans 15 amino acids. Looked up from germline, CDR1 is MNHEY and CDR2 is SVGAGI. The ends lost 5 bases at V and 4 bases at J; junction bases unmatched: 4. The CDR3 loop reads CASSRTGGKYNEQFF. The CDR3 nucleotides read TGTGCCAGCAGTCGGACAGGGGGCAAGTACAATGAGCAGTTCTTC.